This TCR beta chain appears in the sequencing data of a study of human CD8 memory T cell subsets. UMI-labeled 5' RACE yielded the TCR beta libraries. Each CDR3 protein gets one entry in TCRdb, which reprocessed the 5' RACE reads and gives no DNA. The sample data list about 7,900 distinct CDR3 sequences. Germline V gene sequence: CDR1 SEHNR, CDR2 FQNEAQ (reference sequence). CDR3 length: 14 residues. This clonotype is called medium-sized based on its frequency. The TCR sequence derives from a human donor in good health. The specimen sequenced was CD8+ T cells from PBMCs. The genes are TRBV7-9 and TRBJ2-5. The CDR3 is CASNPSWVSETQYF.